Listed below are T cell receptor beta chains from one sample, sequenced in a study of blood T cell repertoires in COVID-19. Profiling relied on immunoSEQ multiplex PCR, and the TCRdb table lists in-frame clones only, not all of them. The sample comprises 200,000 to 300,000 clones, more than 80% of which are singletons, and 3.7% rests with the top ten. Sequencing input: peripheral blood. The receptors were gathered from a woman aged 40 to 50 with acute or convalescent COVID-19. Each CDR3 is given with its conserved first and last residue. A D gene is named only where the DNA matches it firmly. Clone size is given for some rows only: seen once, a few or many times, or a class if the clone is expanded.

j_call d_call v_call clone_size cdr3_nt cdr3_aa
TRBJ1-1 . TRBV11-2 . TGTGCCAGCAGCTTATTGGGGGGGAACACTGAAGCTTTCTTT CASSLLGGNTEAFF
TRBJ1-2 TRBD1 TRBV30 . TGTGCCTGGATGGGACAGTTTTATGGCTACACCTTC CAWMGQFYGYTF
TRBJ2-1 . TRBV4-2 . TGTGCCAGCAGCCACAGGGGAAGTAAGTACAATGAGCAGTTCTTC CASSHRGSKYNEQFF
TRBJ2-1 . TRBV7-9 . TGTGCCAGCAGCTCGGCAACAGGGTTCTCCTACAATGAGCAGTTCTTC CASSSATGFSYNEQFF
TRBJ1-1 TRBD1 TRBV18 . TGTGCCAGCTCACGGCGACAGGGGGAGGGCACTGAAGCTTTCTTT CASSRRQGEGTEAFF
TRBJ2-3 . TRBV11-2 . TGTGCCAGCAGCTTAAGTCTAGCGAGGACGCAGTATTTT CASSLSLARTQYF
TRBJ2-3 . TRBV2 . TGTGCCAGCAGGGAGCCTGCAGATACGCAGTATTTT CASREPADTQYF
TRBJ2-5 TRBD1 TRBV19 . TGTGCCAGTAGTATAGGAGCAGGGGGCATGGAGACCCAGTACTTC CASSIGAGGMETQYF
TRBJ2-1 TRBD2 TRBV9 . TGTGCCAGCAGCCGTAGCGGGGGCTCCCACAATGAGCAGTTCTTC CASSRSGGSHNEQFF
TRBJ1-2 . TRBV25-1 once TGTGCCAGCATGGGTCGGAGGGGATCGAACTATGGCTACACCTTC CASMGRRGSNYGYTF
TRBJ2-3 . TRBV11-1 . TGTGCCAGCAGCTCGCCCGGCGGGGCTAGCACAGATACGCAGTATTTT CASSSPGGASTDTQYF
TRBJ1-5 . TRBV5-4 . TGTGCCAGCAGCCGAGGGGAGGATCAGCCCCAGCATTTT CASSRGEDQPQHF
TRBJ1-2 . TRBV24-1 . TGTGCCAGCTTCAACGGGTCCCAATCGGATGGCTACACCTTC CASFNGSQSDGYTF
TRBJ1-5 TRBD1 TRBV6-5 . TGTGCCAGCAGTTACTCAGGGACAGGGAATGGGCAGCCCCAGCATTTT CASSYSGTGNGQPQHF
TRBJ1-2 . TRBV9 . TGTGCCAGCAGCGTACCGCACCTTACAGGCATAGACACTAACTATGGCTACACCTTC CASSVPHLTGIDTNYGYTF
TRBJ1-2 . TRBV18 . TGTGCCAGCTCACCCGTGGGGGGGCCCTATGGCTACACCTTC CASSPVGGPYGYTF
TRBJ1-1 . TRBV7-8 . TGTGCCAGCAGTTTAACAGGGAACACTGAAGCTTTCTTT CASSLTGNTEAFF
TRBJ2-1 TRBD2 TRBV5-1 . TGCGCCAGCAGCTTGCTCTCTGGCGGGGGGGCTGATGAGCAGTTCTTC CASSLLSGGGADEQFF